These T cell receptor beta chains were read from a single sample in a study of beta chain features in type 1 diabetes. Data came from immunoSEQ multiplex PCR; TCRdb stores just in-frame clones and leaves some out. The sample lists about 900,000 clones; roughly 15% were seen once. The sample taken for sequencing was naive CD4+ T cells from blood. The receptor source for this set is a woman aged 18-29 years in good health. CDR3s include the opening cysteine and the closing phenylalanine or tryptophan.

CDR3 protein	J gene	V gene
CAIAGSNYEQYF	TRBJ2-7	TRBV6-6
CASSAEVNSRETQYF	TRBJ2-5	TRBV11-1
CASSLAGSGANVLTF	TRBJ2-6	TRBV7-9
CASAAGRIPWGGYTF	TRBJ1-2	TRBV2
CASSQGTDGGYEQYF	TRBJ2-7	TRBV5-4
CASSVEGGELFF	TRBJ2-2	TRBV6-4
CASSPVGETQYF	TRBJ2-5	TRBV7-2
CASSQEGPNSYNEQFF	TRBJ2-1	TRBV4-3
CASSSGGTEETQYF	TRBJ2-5	TRBV28
CASSEGTGNTEAFF	TRBJ1-1	TRBV28
CASSKGRGPYGYTF	TRBJ1-2	TRBV9
CASSLEYRGLETQYF	TRBJ2-5	TRBV7-2